These 3 T cell receptor beta chains share one sample of origin, sequenced in a study of blood T cell repertoires in COVID-19. Repertoires were generated with immunoSEQ multiplex PCR, while TCRdb's copy carries only in-frame clones and drops some. The sample has approximately 240,000 clones, approximately 79% seen once; the top ten hold under 4.5%. Sequencing input: peripheral blood. Receptor source: a woman between 40 and 50 years old with active or convalescent COVID-19.

The V call is TRBV7-9, the J call TRBJ2-2, with TRBD2 matching over 7 bases. The CDR3 extends over 15 amino acids. The J segment lost 3 bases and the V segment lost 3 bases, leaving 4 bases of the junction unmatched. Per the germline V gene, CDR1 is SEHNR and CDR2 is FQNEAQ (reference sequence). CDR3 nucleotide sequence: TGTGCCAGCAGCTTGGCGGGGGTTGACACCGGGGAGCTGTTTTTT. This sequence encodes CASSLAGVDTGELFF.

The chain combines TRBV7-2 with TRBJ2-7; TRBD1 is a possible D gene (5 bases). Germline V gene lookup returns CDR1 SGHTA and CDR2 FQGNSA. The length of the CDR3 is 16 residues. Trimming took 0 bases from V and 1 from J, leaving 13 bases between them. CDR3 sequence (DNA): TGTGCCAGCAGCTTAGCGTTAGGGGTGGGGTCCTACGAGCAGTACTTC. Amino acid sequence: CASSLALGVGSYEQYF.

This clone came up a few times. The CDR3: CASSVGTGYYGYTF. For the CDR3, the DNA is TGTGCCAGCAGCGTAGGGACAGGCTACTATGGCTACACCTTC. The chain carries TRBV9 and TRBJ1-2; 7 bases map to TRBD1. Germline trimming cut 0 bases from V and 3 bases from J; bases unmatched to any gene: 2. The CDR3 loop spans 14 amino acids. Germline CDR1 and CDR2: SGDLS and YYNGEE.